This T cell receptor beta chain was recovered during a study of T cell responses to AZD1222 COVID-19 vaccine. Turning to the study itself: Pooled samples include second doses given at about 4 or 12 weeks. The study's findings and limits: Donors skewed white British and female; clonal diversity was possibly underestimated.

Sequenced by immunoSEQ multiplex PCR; TCRdb stores in-frame clones only, minus some. The table includes tens of thousands of clones, roughly 82% detected once. Turning to this clone: Its target is not known.

The origin of this receptor is an adult in good health. This material consisted of peripheral blood, taken on day 0 of AZD1222 vaccination.

The CDR3 DNA follows: TGTGCCAGCAGTTTATACCGGTCGTTGCCCCAGCATTTT. Protein product: CASSLYRSLPQHF. This chain joins TRBV28 and TRBJ1-5; D ambiguous. The CDR3 is 13 amino acids. From germline, CDR1 is MDHEN and CDR2 SYDVKM. The V gene lost 1 base and the J gene lost 9 bases, with 10 bases spanning the gap.